The 22 T cell receptor beta chains listed next were all sequenced from one sample in a study of shared clonotypes between healthy human individuals. This table comes from immunoSEQ multiplex PCR, and its TCRdb copy is limited to in-frame clones, with some not included. The sample shows about 470,000 clones, 70% to 80% of them seen only once. Sequencing was carried out using PBMCs. These receptors came from a woman aged 40-49 years in good health. Some clones in this sample may be carry-over from other donors' samples.

Details on this clone: Other DNA sequences in this specimen translate into the identical CDR3. This chain links TRBV7-8 with TRBJ1-5; D gene unclear. The V gene lost 1 base and the J gene lost 4 bases, with 5 bases spanning the gap. Looked up from germline, CDR1 is SGHVS and CDR2 is FQNEAQ. CDR3 length: 13 amino acids. CDR3 bases: TGTGCCAGCAGCTTAGGGCCTAATCAGCCCCAGCATTTT. Its protein is CASSLGPNQPQHF.

This clone was counted between two and nine times. This chain uses TRBV2 with TRBJ2-3; the D gene is possibly TRBD2 (6 bases). This CDR3 comprises 15 residues. Germline V gene lookup returns CDR1 SNHLY and CDR2 FYNNEI. Between the trimmed V and J ends, which lost 6 bases and 1 base, there was a span of 14 bases. The CDR3: CASSPWGGGTDTQYF. In DNA form, the CDR3 reads TGTGCCAGCAGCCCGTGGGGCGGGGGCACAGATACGCAGTATTTT.

The genes are TRBV10-3 and TRBJ1-2, with no clear D. CDR1 is ENHRY, CDR2 SYGVKD, per germline. The V and J ends lost 10 bases and 4 bases respectively, with 13 bases between them. This CDR3 has 12 amino acids. The CDR3 protein is CANSESTYGYTF. For the CDR3, the DNA is TGTGCCAACTCGGAATCGACCTATGGCTACACCTTC.

J is TRBJ2-4 and V is TRBV11-3; 9 bases map to TRBD2. This CDR3 comprises 16 residues. Germline V gives CDR1 SGHNT, CDR2 YENEEA. V shed 3 bases, J shed 8 bases, and the junction held 11 bases outside the gene matches. CDR3 amino acids: CASSLPLAGGLDIQYF. The CDR3 DNA reads as TGTGCCAGCAGCTTGCCCTTGGCGGGAGGGTTAGACATTCAGTACTTC. Drawing the rest from reference TRBV11-3 and TRBJ2-4, the complete variable domain is EAGVVQSPRYKIIEKKQPVAFWCNPISGHNTLYWYLQNLGQGPELLIRYENEEAVDDSQLPKDRFSAERLKGVDSTLKIQPAELGDSAVYLCASSLPLAGGLDIQYFGAGTRLSVL.

The chain couples TRBV6-5 to TRBJ1-2; no firm D call. CDR3 length: 15 residues. The V gene lost 0 bases and the J gene lost 3 bases, with 11 bases spanning the gap. The germline V gene has CDR1 MNHEY and CDR2 SVGAGI. Here the CDR3 reads CASSYSGLGYYGYTF. The CDR3, as DNA: TGTGCCAGCAGTTACTCGGGTCTGGGGTACTATGGCTACACCTTC.

V usage is TRBV4-1 and J usage is TRBJ2-7; TRBD1 aligns across 7 bases. Per the germline V gene, CDR1 is MGHRA and CDR2 is YSYEKL. The V and J ends lost 1 base and 2 bases, in that order; junction bases with no gene match: 5. The CDR3 runs to 15 residues. The CDR3 sequence: CASSQAGTATYEQYF. For the CDR3, the DNA is TGCGCCAGCAGCCAAGCGGGGACAGCAACCTACGAGCAGTACTTC.

This clone was observed a handful of times. This sequence joins TRBV25-1 and TRBJ2-7; D unclear. V lost 3 bases and J 6 bases, leaving 12 bases between the germline ends. Germline CDR1 MGHDK, CDR2 SYGVNS. CDR3 length: 13 amino acids. This chain's CDR3 is CASSDARGAEQYF. As DNA, the CDR3 is TGTGCCAGCAGTGATGCTCGAGGCGCCGAGCAGTACTTC.

This rearrangement joins TRBV6-6 to TRBJ1-5; D remains ambiguous. The ends were cut back, 4 bases at V and 2 bases at J, with 9 bases in the middle. The V gene's germline CDR1 is MNHNY and CDR2 SVGAGI (reference sequence). This CDR3 region has 14 residues. The CDR3 spells CASSSGGGNQPQHF. CDR3 nucleotide sequence: TGTGCCAGCAGTTCGGGTGGGGGCAATCAGCCCCAGCATTTT.

The rearrangement joins TRBV9 to TRBJ2-1; TRBD2 matches at 9 bases. Trimming removed 4 bases from V and 6 bases from J; junction bases left unmatched: 5. Germline V lookup: CDR1 SGDLS, CDR2 YYNGEE. This CDR3 region has 14 residues. The CDR3 nucleotides read TGTGCCAGCAGCCCCGGACTAGCGCGCAATGAGCAGTTCTTC. Its protein product is CASSPGLARNEQFF. Variable domain in full (rest from reference TRBV9 and TRBJ2-1): DSGVTQTPKHLITATGQRVTLRCSPRSGDLSVYWYQQSLDQGLQFLIQYYNGEERAKGNILERFSAQQFPDLHSELNLSSLELGDSALYFCASSPGLARNEQFFGPGTRLTVL.

For the CDR3, the DNA is TGCAGCGGACGCAGCGACAGGGTAACCGGGGAGCTGTTTTTT. This codes for CSGRSDRVTGELFF. The chain recombines TRBV29-1 with TRBJ2-2, with 7 bases lining up with TRBD1. This CDR3 region has 14 residues. J lost 5 bases, V lost 7 bases, and 10 bases had no gene match. The germline V gene encodes CDR1 SQVTM and CDR2 ANQGSEA.

The chain recombines TRBV21-1 with TRBJ2-7; the table assigns TRBD2, which was not confirmed against the DNA. TRBV21-1 is annotated as a pseudogene. This CDR3 is 12 amino acids long. CDR3 coding DNA: TGTGCCAGCGATGGACTAGACTTAAGGCAGTACTTC. Translated: CASDGLDLRQYF.

The chain recombines TRBV4-1 with TRBJ2-3, with 8 bases that match TRBD1. Looked up from germline, CDR1 is MGHRA and CDR2 is YSYEKL. The CDR3 extends over 13 amino acids. V lost 4 bases to trimming and J lost 7 bases; unmatched junction nucleotides: 4. The CDR3 region is CASSRTGLNTQYF. In nucleotides, the CDR3 is TGCGCCAGCAGCCGGACAGGGTTGAATACGCAGTATTTT.

This clone was picked up one time. The V call is TRBV28, the J call TRBJ2-5; TRBD2 matches 7 bases. Per the germline V gene, CDR1 is MDHEN and CDR2 is SYDVKM. Trimming took 3 bases from V and 1 from J; bases not matched to a gene: 8. This CDR3 region has 16 residues. The CDR3 nucleotides read TGTGCCAGCAGTTTGGAGGGGAGGGGAACCCAAGAGACCCAGTACTTC. Translating it yields CASSLEGRGTQETQYF.

The V call is TRBV9, the J call TRBJ2-1; 9 bases line up with TRBD2. This CDR3 spans 14 amino acids. Trimming removed 3 bases from V and 7 bases from J; junction bases left unmatched: 5. Germline V gene data show CDR1 as SGDLS and CDR2 as YYNGEE. CDR3 amino acids: CASSETSGGNEQFF. CDR3 DNA sequence: TGTGCCAGCAGCGAGACTAGCGGTGGTAATGAGCAGTTCTTC.

This clone occurred many times. The V and J genes are TRBV4-1 and TRBJ1-5; no firm D call. Trimming stripped 0 bases from V and 2 bases from J, with 14 bases between. The CDR3 is 17 amino acids. Per germline, CDR1 MGHRA and CDR2 YSYEKL. DNA of the CDR3: TGCGCCAGCAGCCAAGATCTGGCGGGTGGTCGCAATCAGCCCCAGCATTTT. It specifies CASSQDLAGGRNQPQHF.

The genes are TRBV30 and TRBJ1-5; a weak D match, TRBD1 (6 bases). There are 14 residues in the CDR3. V was trimmed by 1 base and J by 2 bases, leaving 9 bases between them. Germline loops: CDR1 GTSNPN, CDR2 SVGIG (reference sequence). The CDR3 coding sequence is TGTGCCTGGAGTGCCGCAGGGGGCAATCAGCCCCAGCATTTT. Translation gives CAWSAAGGNQPQHF.

This rearrangement joins TRBV7-2 to TRBJ1-5, with D perhaps matching TRBD1 (6 bases). The CDR3 is 13 amino acids. The germline CDR1 and CDR2 sequences are SGHTA and FQGNSA. V lost 4 bases, J lost 7 bases, and 11 bases lay in between. The DNA of the CDR3 is TGTGCCAGCAGCTACAGGGAGTTCCAGCCCCAGCATTTT. Its translation: CASSYREFQPQHF.

CDR3 sequence reads: CASSSTRPGANVLTF. The CDR3 region has the DNA TGTGCCAGCAGTTCCACAAGACCGGGGGCCAACGTCCTGACTTTC. This chain links TRBV6-1 with TRBJ2-6, with D unclear. The CDR3 consists of 15 residues. The V and J ends lost 5 bases and 4 bases respectively, with 12 bases between them. Germline values: CDR1 MNHNS, CDR2 SASEGT.

This chain links TRBV28 with TRBJ2-7, with 8 bases matching TRBD1. The CDR3 spans 16 residues. J gave up 2 bases and V 2 bases, and 8 bases lay outside the gene matches. The germline V gene encodes CDR1 MDHEN and CDR2 SYDVKM. The CDR3 loop reads CASSLGWDRTAYEQYF. DNA of the CDR3: TGTGCCAGCAGTTTAGGTTGGGACAGGACCGCCTACGAGCAGTACTTC.

A remark on this clone: Mismatch with germline at one junction end may stem from a read error. This rearrangement joins TRBV5-6 to TRBJ2-3, with a tentative D call TRBD2 (5 bases). This CDR3 contains 13 residues. The germline V gene encodes CDR1 SGHDT and CDR2 YYEEEE. Here the CDR3 reads CASSRRVREINAF. CDR3 coding DNA: TGTGCCAGCAGCCGCCGGGTGAGGGAGATTAACGCTTTT.

The rearrangement uses TRBV5-4 and TRBJ2-3; TRBD2 matches 8 bases. CDR3 size: 16 residues. Germline V gene lookup returns CDR1 SGHNT and CDR2 YYREEE (reference sequence). With V trimmed by 4 bases and J by 1 base, 8 bases remained unmatched. DNA of the CDR3: TGTGCCAGCAGCCCCGGTGGAGCGGGAGGCACAGATACGCAGTATTTT. It is translated as CASSPGGAGGTDTQYF.

The rearrangement uses TRBV2 and TRBJ2-7; D is undetermined. Germline CDR1 and CDR2: SNHLY and FYNNEI. The CDR3 consists of 12 residues. Trimming cost V 5 bases and J 3 bases, with 8 bases left between them. The DNA of the CDR3 is TGTGCCAGCAGTTTTTCGGGCTACGAGCAGTACTTC. Translated: CASSFSGYEQYF.